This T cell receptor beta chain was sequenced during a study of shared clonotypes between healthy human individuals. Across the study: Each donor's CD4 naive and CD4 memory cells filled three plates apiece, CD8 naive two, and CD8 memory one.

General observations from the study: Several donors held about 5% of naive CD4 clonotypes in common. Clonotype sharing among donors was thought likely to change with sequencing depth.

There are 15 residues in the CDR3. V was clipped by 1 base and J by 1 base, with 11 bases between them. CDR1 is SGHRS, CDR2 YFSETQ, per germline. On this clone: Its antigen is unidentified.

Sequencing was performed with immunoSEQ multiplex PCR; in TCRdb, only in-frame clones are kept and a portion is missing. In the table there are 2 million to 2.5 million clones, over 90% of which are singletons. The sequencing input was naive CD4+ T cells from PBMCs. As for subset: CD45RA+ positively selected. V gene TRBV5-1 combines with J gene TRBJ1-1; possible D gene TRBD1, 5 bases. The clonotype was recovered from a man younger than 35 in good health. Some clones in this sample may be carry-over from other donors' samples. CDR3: CASSLIGGKNTEAFF. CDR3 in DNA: TGCGCCAGCAGCTTGATCGGGGGGAAGAACACTGAAGCTTTCTTT.